This paragraph covers one TCR beta chain sequence. Its antigen is as yet unknown. This sample stems from a study of cytomegalovirus exposure and HLA in healthy donors. General study points: In vitro experiments confirmed that three CMV-associated chains were specific for CMV antigens. The finding came from a later analysis; first-cohort TCR clusters tended to co-occur in the roughly 120 validation repertoires. A list of 150 or so TCR beta chains associated with cytomegalovirus was given.

The germline CDR1 and CDR2 sequences are MDHEN and SYDVKM. The CDR3 contains 15 residues. Trimming took 7 bases from V and 0 from J, leaving 13 bases between them. Clones were sequenced by immunoSEQ multiplex PCR, and TCRdb holds only the in-frame ones, with some missing. The sample includes about 120,000 clones, approximately 90% seen only once; the top ten take under 6.5%. The chain couples TRBV28 to TRBJ1-3; D gene ambiguous. Sequencing was done on a sample of PBMCs. This receptor was obtained from a woman between 18 and 30 years old in good health and CMV-seropositive. The DNA for the CDR3 is TGTGCCAGCACCCCGCAGGTTATCTCTGGAAACACCATATATTTT. Its protein product is CASTPQVISGNTIYF.